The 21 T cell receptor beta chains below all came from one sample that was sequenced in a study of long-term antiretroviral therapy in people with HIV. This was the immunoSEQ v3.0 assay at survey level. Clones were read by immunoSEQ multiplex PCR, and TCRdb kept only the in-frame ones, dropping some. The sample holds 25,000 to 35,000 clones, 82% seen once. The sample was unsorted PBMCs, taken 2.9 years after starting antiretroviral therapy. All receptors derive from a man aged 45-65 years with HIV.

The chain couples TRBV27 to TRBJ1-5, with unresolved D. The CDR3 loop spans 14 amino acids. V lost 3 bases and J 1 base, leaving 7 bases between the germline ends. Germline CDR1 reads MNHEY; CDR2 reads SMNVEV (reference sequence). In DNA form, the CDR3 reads TGTGCCAGCAGTTTGTTCCGGAGCAATCAGCCCCAGCATTTT. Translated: CASSLFRSNQPQHF.

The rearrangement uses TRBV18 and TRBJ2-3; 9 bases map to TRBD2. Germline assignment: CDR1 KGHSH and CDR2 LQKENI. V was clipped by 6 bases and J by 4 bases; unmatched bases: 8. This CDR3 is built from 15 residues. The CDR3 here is CASSQNGGGADTQYF. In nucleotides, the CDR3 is TGTGCCAGCTCGCAGAACGGCGGGGGGGCAGATACGCAGTATTTT. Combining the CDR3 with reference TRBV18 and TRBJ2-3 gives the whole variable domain NAGVMQNPRHLVRRRGQEARLRCSPMKGHSHVYWYRQLPEEGLKFMVYLQKENIIDESGMPKERFSAEFPKEGPSILRIQQVVRGDSAAYFCASSQNGGGADTQYFGPGTRLTVL.

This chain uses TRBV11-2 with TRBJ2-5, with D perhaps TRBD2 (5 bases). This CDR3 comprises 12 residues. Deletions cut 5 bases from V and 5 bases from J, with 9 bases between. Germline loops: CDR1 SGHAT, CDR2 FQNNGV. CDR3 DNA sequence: TGTGCCAGCAGCGGAGGTTGGGAGACCCAGTACTTC. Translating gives CASSGGWETQYF.

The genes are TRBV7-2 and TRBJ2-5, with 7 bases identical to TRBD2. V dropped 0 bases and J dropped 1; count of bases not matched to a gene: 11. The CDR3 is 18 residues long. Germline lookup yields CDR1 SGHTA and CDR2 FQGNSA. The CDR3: CASSLAPSGGGTQETQYF. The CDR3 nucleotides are TGTGCCAGCAGCTTAGCCCCCTCCGGCGGGGGAACCCAAGAGACCCAGTACTTC.

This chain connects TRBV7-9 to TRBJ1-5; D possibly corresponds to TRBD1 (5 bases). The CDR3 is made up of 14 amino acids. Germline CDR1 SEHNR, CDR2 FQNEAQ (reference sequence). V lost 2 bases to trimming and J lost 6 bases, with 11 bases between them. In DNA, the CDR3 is TGTGCCAGCAGCTTATCAGGGACGTTTCAGCCCCAGCATTTT. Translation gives CASSLSGTFQPQHF.

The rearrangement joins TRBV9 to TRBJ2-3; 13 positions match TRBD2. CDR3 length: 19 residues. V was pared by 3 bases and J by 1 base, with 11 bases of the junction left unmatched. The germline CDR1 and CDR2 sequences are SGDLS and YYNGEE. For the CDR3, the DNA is TGTGCCAGCAGCGGGGTAGAAAAACTAGCGGGGGGGGGCACAGATACGCAGTATTTT. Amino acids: CASSGVEKLAGGGTDTQYF.

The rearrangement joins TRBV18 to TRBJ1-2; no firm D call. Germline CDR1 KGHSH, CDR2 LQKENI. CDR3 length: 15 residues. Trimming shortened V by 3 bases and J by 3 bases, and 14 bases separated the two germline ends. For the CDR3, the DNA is TGTGCCAGCTCACCCTTCGACCCAGACGACTATGGCTACACCTTC. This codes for CASSPFDPDDYGYTF.

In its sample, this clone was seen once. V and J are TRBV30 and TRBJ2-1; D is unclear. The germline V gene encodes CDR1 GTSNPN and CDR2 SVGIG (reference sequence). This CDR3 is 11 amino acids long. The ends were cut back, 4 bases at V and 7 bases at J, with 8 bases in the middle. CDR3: CAWNQGNEQFF. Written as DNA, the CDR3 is TGTGCCTGGAACCAAGGGAATGAGCAGTTCTTC.

This chain's CDR3 is CASSQGGAGGDTDTQYF. DNA for the CDR3: TGCGCCAGCAGCCAAGGGGGAGCGGGGGGGGACACAGATACGCAGTATTTT. This chain connects TRBV4-3 to TRBJ2-3, with TRBD2 matching 10 bases. V shed 1 base, J shed 2 bases, and the junction held 6 bases outside the gene matches. This CDR3 comprises 17 residues. The germline V gene has CDR1 LGHNA and CDR2 YSLEER.

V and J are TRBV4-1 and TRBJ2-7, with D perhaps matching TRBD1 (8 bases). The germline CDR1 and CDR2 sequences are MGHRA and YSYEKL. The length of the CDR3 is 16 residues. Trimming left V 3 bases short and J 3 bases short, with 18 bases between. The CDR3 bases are TGCGCCAGCAGCCACCACGACAGGGGAGGGGACTACGAGCAGTACTTC. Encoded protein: CASSHHDRGGDYEQYF.

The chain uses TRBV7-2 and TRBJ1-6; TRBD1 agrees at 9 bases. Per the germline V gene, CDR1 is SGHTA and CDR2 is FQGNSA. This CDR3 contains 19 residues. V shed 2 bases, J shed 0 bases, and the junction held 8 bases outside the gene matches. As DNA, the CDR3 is TGTGCCAGCAGCTTACTGGGGACAGGGCCGAGCTCCTATAATTCACCCCTCCACTTT. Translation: CASSLLGTGPSSYNSPLHF. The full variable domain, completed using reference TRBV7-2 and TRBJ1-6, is GAGVSQSPSNKVTEKGKDVELRCDPISGHTALYWYRQSLGQGLEFLIYFQGNSAPDKSGLPSDRFSAERTGGSVSTLTIQRTQQEDSAVYLCASSLLGTGPSSYNSPLHFGNGTRLTVT.

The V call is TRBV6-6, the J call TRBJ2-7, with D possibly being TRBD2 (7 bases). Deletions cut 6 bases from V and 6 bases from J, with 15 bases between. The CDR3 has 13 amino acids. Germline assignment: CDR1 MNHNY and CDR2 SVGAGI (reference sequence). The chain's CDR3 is CASRGGAPVEQYF. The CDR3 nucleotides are TGTGCCAGCAGGGGGGGGGCTCCGGTCGAGCAGTACTTC.

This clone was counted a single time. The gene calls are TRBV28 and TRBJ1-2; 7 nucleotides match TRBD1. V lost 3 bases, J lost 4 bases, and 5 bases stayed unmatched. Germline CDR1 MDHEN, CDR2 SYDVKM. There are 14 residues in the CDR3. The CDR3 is CASSFRTGAYGYTF. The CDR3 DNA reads TGTGCCAGCAGTTTCCGGACAGGCGCCTATGGCTACACCTTC.

The CDR3 nucleotides are TGTGCCAGCAGTTCCCCCCCGGGGGGGGCGCAGTATTTT. This gives the protein CASSSPPGGAQYF. V usage is TRBV6-5 and J usage is TRBJ2-3; 8 bases match TRBD2. V lost 4 bases to trimming and J lost 10 bases; unmatched junction nucleotides: 7. Germline V CDR1 and CDR2: MNHEY, SVGAGI. CDR3 length: 13 amino acids.

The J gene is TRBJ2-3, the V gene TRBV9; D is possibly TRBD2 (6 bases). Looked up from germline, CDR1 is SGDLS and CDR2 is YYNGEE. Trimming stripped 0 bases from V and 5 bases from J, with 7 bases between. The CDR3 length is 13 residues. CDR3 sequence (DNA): TGTGCCAGCAGCGTAGCGGGGGAAGATACGCAGTATTTT. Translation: CASSVAGEDTQYF. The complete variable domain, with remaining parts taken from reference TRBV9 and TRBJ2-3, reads DSGVTQTPKHLITATGQRVTLRCSPRSGDLSVYWYQQSLDQGLQFLIQYYNGEERAKGNILERFSAQQFPDLHSELNLSSLELGDSALYFCASSVAGEDTQYFGPGTRLTVL.

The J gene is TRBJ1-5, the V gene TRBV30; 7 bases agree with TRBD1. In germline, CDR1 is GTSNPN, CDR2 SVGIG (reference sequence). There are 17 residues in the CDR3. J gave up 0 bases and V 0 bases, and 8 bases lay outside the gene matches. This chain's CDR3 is CAWSVGDSGNSNQPQHF. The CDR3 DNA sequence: TGTGCCTGGAGTGTAGGGGACAGTGGGAATAGCAATCAGCCCCAGCATTTT.

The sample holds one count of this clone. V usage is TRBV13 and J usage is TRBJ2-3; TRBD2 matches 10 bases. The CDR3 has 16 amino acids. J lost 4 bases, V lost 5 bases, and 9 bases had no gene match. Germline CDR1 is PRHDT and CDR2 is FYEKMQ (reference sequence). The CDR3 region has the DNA TGTGCCAGCAGCCGGAGGTTAGCGGGGGGATCAGATACGCAGTATTTT. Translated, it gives CASSRRLAGGSDTQYF.

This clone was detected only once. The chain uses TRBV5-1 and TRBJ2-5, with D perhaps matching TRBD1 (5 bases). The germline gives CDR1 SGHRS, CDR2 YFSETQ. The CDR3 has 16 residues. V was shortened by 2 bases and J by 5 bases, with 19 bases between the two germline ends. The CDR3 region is CASSLGVSVLGETQYF. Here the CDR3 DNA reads TGCGCCAGCAGCTTAGGGGTTAGTGTTCTTGGGGAGACCCAGTACTTC.

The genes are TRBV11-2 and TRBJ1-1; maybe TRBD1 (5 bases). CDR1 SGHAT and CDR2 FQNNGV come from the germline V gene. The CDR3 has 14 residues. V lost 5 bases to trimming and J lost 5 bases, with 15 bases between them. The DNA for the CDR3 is TGTGCCAGCAGCCCGGGGAGGGGCGGGACTGAAGCTTTCTTT. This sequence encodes CASSPGRGGTEAFF.

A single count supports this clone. The CDR3 DNA reads TGTGCCAGCAGCGTGGGGGGAGGTGGACAGGGAATAGATACGCAGTATTTT. This encodes CASSVGGGGQGIDTQYF. The chain joins TRBV11-3 to TRBJ2-3, with 8 bases aligning to TRBD1. This CDR3 has 17 amino acids. V shed 5 bases and J 5 bases; nucleotides not matched to a gene: 15. Per germline, CDR1 SGHNT and CDR2 YENEEA.

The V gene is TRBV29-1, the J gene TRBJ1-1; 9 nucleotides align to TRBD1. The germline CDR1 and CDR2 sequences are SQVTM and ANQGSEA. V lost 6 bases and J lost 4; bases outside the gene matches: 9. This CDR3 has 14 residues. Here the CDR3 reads CSVRNRGQATEAFF. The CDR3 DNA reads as TGCAGCGTGAGGAACAGGGGGCAGGCCACTGAAGCTTTCTTT.